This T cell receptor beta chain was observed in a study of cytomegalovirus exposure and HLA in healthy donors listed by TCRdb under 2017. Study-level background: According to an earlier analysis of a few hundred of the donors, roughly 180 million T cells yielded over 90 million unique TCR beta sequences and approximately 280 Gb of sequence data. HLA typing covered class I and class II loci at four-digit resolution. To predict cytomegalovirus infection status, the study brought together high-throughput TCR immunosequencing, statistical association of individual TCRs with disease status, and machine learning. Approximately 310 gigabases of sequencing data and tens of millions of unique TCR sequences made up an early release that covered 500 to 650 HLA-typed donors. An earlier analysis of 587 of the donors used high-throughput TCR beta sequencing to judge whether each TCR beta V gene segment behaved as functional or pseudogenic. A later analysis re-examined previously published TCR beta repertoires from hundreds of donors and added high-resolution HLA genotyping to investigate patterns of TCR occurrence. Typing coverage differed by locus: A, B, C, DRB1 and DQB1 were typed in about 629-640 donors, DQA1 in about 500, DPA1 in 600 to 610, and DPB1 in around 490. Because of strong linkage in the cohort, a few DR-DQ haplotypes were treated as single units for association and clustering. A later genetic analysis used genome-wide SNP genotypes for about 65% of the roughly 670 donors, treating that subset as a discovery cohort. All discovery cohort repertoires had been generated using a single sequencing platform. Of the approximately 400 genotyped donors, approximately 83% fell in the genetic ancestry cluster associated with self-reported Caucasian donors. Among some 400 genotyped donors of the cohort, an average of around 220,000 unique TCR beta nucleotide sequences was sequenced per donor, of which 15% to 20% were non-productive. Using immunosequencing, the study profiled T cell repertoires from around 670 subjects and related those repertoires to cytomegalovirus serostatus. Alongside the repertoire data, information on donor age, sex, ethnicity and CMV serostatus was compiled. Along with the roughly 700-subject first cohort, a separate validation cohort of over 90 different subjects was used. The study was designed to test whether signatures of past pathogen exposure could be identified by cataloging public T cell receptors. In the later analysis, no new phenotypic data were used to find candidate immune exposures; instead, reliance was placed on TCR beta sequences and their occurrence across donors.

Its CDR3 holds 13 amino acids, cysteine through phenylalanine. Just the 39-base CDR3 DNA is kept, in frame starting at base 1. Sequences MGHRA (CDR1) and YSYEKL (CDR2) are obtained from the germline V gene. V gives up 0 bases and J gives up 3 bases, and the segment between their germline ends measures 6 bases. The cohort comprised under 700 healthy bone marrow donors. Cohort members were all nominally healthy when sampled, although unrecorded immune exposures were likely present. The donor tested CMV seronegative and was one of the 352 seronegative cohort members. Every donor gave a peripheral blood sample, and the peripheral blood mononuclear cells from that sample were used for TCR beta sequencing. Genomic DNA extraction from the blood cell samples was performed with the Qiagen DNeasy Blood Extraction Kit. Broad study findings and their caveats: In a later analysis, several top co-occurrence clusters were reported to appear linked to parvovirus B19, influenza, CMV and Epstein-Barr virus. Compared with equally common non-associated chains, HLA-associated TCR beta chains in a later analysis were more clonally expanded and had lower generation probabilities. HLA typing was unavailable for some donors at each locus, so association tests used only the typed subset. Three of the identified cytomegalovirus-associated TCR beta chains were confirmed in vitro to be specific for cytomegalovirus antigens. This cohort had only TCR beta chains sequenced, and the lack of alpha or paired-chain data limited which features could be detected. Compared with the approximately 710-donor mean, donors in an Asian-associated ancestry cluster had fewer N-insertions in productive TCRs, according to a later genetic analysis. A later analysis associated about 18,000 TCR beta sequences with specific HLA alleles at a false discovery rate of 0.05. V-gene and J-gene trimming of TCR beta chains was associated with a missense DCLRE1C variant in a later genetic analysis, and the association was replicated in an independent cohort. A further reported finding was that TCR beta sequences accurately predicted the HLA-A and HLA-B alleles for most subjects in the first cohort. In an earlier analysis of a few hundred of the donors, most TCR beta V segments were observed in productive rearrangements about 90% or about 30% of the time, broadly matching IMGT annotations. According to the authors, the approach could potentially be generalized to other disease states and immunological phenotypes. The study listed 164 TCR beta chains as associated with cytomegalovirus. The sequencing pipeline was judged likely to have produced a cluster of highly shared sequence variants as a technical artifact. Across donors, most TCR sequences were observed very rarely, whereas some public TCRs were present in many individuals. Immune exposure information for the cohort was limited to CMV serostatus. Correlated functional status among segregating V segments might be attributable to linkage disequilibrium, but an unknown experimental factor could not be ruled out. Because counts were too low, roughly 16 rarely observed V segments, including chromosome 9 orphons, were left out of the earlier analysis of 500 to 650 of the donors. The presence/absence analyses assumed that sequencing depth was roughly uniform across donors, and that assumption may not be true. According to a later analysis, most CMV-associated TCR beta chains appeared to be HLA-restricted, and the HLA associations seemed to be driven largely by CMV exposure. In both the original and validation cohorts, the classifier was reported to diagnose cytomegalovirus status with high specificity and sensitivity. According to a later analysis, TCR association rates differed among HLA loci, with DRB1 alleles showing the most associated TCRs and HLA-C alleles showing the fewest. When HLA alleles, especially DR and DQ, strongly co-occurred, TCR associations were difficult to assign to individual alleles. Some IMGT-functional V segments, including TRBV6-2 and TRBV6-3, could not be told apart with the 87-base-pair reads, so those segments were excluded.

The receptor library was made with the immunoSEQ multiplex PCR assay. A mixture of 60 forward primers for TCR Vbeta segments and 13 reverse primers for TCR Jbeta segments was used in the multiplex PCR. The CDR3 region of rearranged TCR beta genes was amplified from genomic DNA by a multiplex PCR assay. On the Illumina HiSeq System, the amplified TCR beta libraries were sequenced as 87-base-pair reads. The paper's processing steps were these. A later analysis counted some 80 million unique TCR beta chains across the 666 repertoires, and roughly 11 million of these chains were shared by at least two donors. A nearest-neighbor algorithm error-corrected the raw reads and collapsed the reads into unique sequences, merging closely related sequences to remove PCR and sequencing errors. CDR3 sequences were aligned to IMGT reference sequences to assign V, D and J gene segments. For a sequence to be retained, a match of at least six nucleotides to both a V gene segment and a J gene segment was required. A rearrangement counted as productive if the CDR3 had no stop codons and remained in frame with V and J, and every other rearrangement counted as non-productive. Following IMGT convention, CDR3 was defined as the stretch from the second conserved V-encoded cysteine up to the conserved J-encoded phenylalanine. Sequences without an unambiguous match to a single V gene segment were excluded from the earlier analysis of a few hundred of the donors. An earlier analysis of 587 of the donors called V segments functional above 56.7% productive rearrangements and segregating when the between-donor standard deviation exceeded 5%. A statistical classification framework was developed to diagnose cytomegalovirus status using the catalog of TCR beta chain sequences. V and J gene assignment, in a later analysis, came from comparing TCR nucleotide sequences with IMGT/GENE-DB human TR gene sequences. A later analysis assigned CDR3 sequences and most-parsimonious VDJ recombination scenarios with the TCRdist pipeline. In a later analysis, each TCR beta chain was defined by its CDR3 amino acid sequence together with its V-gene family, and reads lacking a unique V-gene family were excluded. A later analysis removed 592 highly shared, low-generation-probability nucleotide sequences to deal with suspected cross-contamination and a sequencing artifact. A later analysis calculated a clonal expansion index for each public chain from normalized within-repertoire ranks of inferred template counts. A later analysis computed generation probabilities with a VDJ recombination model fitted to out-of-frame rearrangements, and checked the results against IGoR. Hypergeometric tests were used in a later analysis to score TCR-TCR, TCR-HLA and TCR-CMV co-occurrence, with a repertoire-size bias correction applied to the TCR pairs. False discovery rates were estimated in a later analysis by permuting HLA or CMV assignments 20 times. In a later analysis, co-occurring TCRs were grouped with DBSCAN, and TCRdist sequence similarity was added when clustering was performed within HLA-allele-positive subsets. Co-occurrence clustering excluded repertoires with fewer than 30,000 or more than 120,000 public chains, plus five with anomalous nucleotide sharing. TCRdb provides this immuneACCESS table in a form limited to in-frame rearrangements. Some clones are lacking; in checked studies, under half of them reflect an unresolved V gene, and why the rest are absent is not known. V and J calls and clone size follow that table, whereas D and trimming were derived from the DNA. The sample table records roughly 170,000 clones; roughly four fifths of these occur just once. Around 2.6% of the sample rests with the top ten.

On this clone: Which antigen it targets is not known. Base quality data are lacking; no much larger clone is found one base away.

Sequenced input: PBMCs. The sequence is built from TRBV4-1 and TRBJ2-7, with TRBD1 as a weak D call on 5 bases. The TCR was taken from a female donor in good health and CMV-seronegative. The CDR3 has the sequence CASSQDQGYEQYF. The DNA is TGCGCCAGCAGCCAAGATCAGGGCTACGAGCAGTACTTC.